This TCR beta chain was captured by sequencing in a study of T-cell reconstitution after alpha-beta-depleted transplantation in children. CDR1 and CDR2 from the germline V gene are SGHRS and YFSETQ. The CDR3 is made up of 10 amino acids. In this sample, this clonotype turned up many times. Antigen: not known. Germline and junction disagree at one end, which may indicate a read error. TCRbeta library construction was performed incorporating unique molecular identifiers. TCRdb re-called the PCR reads with MiXCR, one entry per CDR3 protein. The table includes about 640,000 distinct CDR3 sequences, 13% detected once. Study observations and caveats: Diversity of TCRbeta at day 60 was high in some patients, arising from surviving recipient T cells and thymic progenitors. Reports say that about two months after transplant, the alpha-beta T cells came out of several hundred graft clones that had expanded. At one year after transplant, newly produced T cells mostly accounted for T-cell counts and diversity.

The genes are TRBV5-1 and TRBJ2-1, with D perhaps TRBD2 (6 bases). The material sequenced was PBMCs, mostly from graft donor cells, taken 360 days after TCRalphabeta/CD19-depleted stem cell transplant. The clonotype was recovered from a male patient under 18 who had a stem cell transplant for acute myeloid leukemia, so the T cells may come from the graft donor. CDR3 coding DNA: TGCGCCAGCAGACGGGAGACTAGTCTCTTC. This gives the protein CASRRETSLF. Using reference TRBV5-1 and TRBJ2-1 for the parts outside the CDR3, the full variable domain is KAGVTQTPRYLIKTRGQQVTLSCSPISGHRSVSWYQQTPGQGLQFLFEYFSETQRNKGNFPGRFSGRQFSNSRSEMNVSTLELGDSALYLCASRRETSLFGPGTRLTVL.